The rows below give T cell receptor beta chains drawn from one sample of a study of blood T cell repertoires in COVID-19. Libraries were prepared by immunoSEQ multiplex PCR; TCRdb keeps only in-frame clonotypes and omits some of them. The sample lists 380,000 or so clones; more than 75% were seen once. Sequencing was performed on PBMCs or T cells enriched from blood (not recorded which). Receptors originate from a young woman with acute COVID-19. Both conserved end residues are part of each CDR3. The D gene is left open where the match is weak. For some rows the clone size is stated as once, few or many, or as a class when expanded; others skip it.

CDR3: CASSLGQYSNQPQHF
DNA: TGTGCCAGCAGTCTGGGACAGTATAGCAATCAGCCCCAGCATTTT
D: TRBD1
J: TRBJ1-5
length: 15
size: -
V: TRBV6-5

CDR3: CASSVDHGQGGNYGYTF
DNA: TGTGCCAGCAGCGTAGACCACGGACAGGGAGGAAACTATGGCTACACCTTC
D: TRBD1
J: TRBJ1-2
length: 17
size: -
V: TRBV9

CDR3: CAWSYGGGQNQPQHF
DNA: TGTGCCTGGAGTTACGGGGGGGGGCAAAATCAGCCCCAGCATTTT
D: -
J: TRBJ1-5
length: 15
size: -
V: TRBV30

CDR3: CASSQGHLISYEQYF
DNA: TGCGCCAGCAGCCAGGGACATCTAATCTCCTACGAGCAGTACTTC
D: -
J: TRBJ2-7
length: 15
size: -
V: TRBV5-1

CDR3: CASSPPSAGGHNEQFF
DNA: TGTGCCAGCAGCCCCCCCTCAGCGGGGGGCCACAATGAGCAGTTCTTC
D: TRBD2
J: TRBJ2-1
length: 16
size: -
V: TRBV7-2

CDR3: CAIRQGWSPLHF
DNA: TGTGCCATCCGACAGGGGTGGTCACCCCTCCACTTT
D: TRBD1
J: TRBJ1-6
length: 12
size: -
V: TRBV6-5

CDR3: CASLRQGGTEAFF
DNA: TGTGCCAGCTTACGACAGGGAGGCACTGAAGCTTTCTTT
D: TRBD1
J: TRBJ1-1
length: 13
size: -
V: TRBV5-6

CDR3: CASSQDLQGSTGSHF
DNA: TGTGCCAGCAGCCAAGATCTCCAGGGCTCGACCGGTAGTCACTTC
D: -
J: TRBJ2-5
length: 15
size: -
V: TRBV3-1/TRBV3-2

CDR3: CASSMRGFYEQYF
DNA: TGTGCCAGTAGTATGCGGGGATTCTACGAGCAGTACTTC
D: -
J: TRBJ2-7
length: 13
size: once
V: TRBV19

CDR3: CASSPRRLAGVNNEQFF
DNA: TGTGCCAGCAGCCCTAGACGTCTAGCGGGGGTTAACAATGAGCAGTTCTTC
D: TRBD2
J: TRBJ2-1
length: 17
size: -
V: TRBV3-1/TRBV3-2

CDR3: CAWSLEAVTEAFF
DNA: TGTGCCTGGAGTCTGGAGGCAGTGACTGAAGCTTTCTTT
D: -
J: TRBJ1-1
length: 13
size: -
V: TRBV30

CDR3: CASSPGLAGGRSSTDTQYF
DNA: TGTGCCAGTAGTCCGGGACTAGCGGGGGGCCGGTCTAGCACAGATACGCAGTATTTT
D: TRBD2
J: TRBJ2-3
length: 19
size: few
V: TRBV19

CDR3: CASSFDAAGTQYF
DNA: TGTGCCAGCAGCTTTGATGCGGCGGGTACGCAGTATTTT
D: -
J: TRBJ2-3
length: 13
size: -
V: TRBV7-9

CDR3: CASSPSVTDSGNTIYF
DNA: TGTGCCAGCTCACCCTCCGTGACAGACTCTGGAAACACCATATATTTT
D: -
J: TRBJ1-3
length: 16
size: -
V: TRBV18

CDR3: CASRKTSLAGGHEQFF
DNA: TGTGCCAGCAGAAAAACCTCACTAGCGGGGGGGCATGAGCAGTTCTTC
D: -
J: TRBJ2-1
length: 16
size: -
V: TRBV21-1

CDR3: CASSLYAISTDTQYF
DNA: TGTGCCAGCAGCTTGTATGCGATTAGCACAGATACGCAGTATTTT
D: -
J: TRBJ2-3
length: 15
size: -
V: TRBV5-5

CDR3: CASSWDRRQPQHF
DNA: TGTGCCAGCAGTTGGGACAGACGACAGCCCCAGCATTTT
D: TRBD1
J: TRBJ1-5
length: 13
size: once
V: TRBV2

CDR3: CASSPGEWVDRTYGYTF
DNA: TGTGCCAGCAGCCCCGGGGAGTGGGTGGACAGGACTTATGGCTACACCTTC
D: TRBD1
J: TRBJ1-2
length: 17
size: -
V: TRBV11-2

CDR3: CASSDRDRLNYGYTF
DNA: TGTGCCAGCAGCGACCGGGACAGACTAAACTATGGCTACACCTTC
D: TRBD1
J: TRBJ1-2
length: 15
size: -
V: TRBV9

CDR3: CASRQGGFAFF
DNA: TGTGCCAGCAGGCAGGGTGGTTTTGCTTTCTTT
D: -
J: TRBJ1-1
length: 11
size: -
V: TRBV6-5

CDR3: CASSLYGANYGYTF
DNA: TGTGCCAGCAGCTTATACGGAGCTAACTATGGCTACACCTTC
D: -
J: TRBJ1-2
length: 14
size: once
V: TRBV7-2

CDR3: CASSPLGTGYNGYTF
DNA: TGTGCCAGCTCACCCCTCGGGACAGGGTACAATGGCTACACCTTC
D: TRBD1
J: TRBJ1-2
length: 15
size: -
V: TRBV18

CDR3: CASSREAGGTNNEQFF
DNA: TGTGCCAGCAGCCGAGAAGCGGGGGGGACGAACAATGAGCAGTTCTTC
D: TRBD2
J: TRBJ2-1
length: 16
size: few
V: TRBV3-1/TRBV3-2

CDR3: CSASVSETGLNYGYTF
DNA: TGCAGTGCTAGTGTTTCTGAGACAGGGCTAAACTATGGCTACACCTTC
D: TRBD1
J: TRBJ1-2
length: 16
size: once
V: TRBV20-1

CDR3: CATSDPSKRGGFNNEQFF
DNA: TGTGCCACCAGTGATCCCTCGAAGCGGGGGGGCTTTAACAATGAGCAGTTCTTC
D: TRBD2
J: TRBJ2-1
length: 18
size: -
V: TRBV24-1

CDR3: CASSYFQGNYGYTF
DNA: TGTGCCAGCAGTTACTTCCAGGGGAACTATGGCTACACCTTC
D: -
J: TRBJ1-2
length: 14
size: -
V: TRBV6-5

CDR3: CAWSGGLAPNEQFF
DNA: TGTGCCTGGAGCGGCGGACTAGCCCCCAATGAGCAGTTCTTC
D: TRBD2
J: TRBJ2-1
length: 14
size: -
V: TRBV30

CDR3: CASSQDLEVTYEQYF
DNA: TGCGCCAGCAGCCAAGATCTGGAGGTCACCTACGAGCAGTACTTC
D: -
J: TRBJ2-7
length: 15
size: once
V: TRBV4-1

CDR3: CSVEDLSGGSEKLFF
DNA: TGCAGCGTTGAAGATCTGTCAGGGGGCAGTGAAAAACTGTTTTTT
D: TRBD1
J: TRBJ1-4
length: 15
size: -
V: TRBV29-1

CDR3: CASSVGGQGNHEQFF
DNA: TGTGCCAGCAGCGTAGGGGGACAGGGTAACCATGAGCAGTTCTTC
D: TRBD1
J: TRBJ2-1
length: 15
size: -
V: TRBV9

CDR3: CAWSVSRSSGNTIYF
DNA: TGTGCCTGGAGTGTAAGTCGTAGCTCTGGAAACACCATATATTTT
D: -
J: TRBJ1-3
length: 15
size: -
V: TRBV30

CDR3: CASSSRDKEETQYF
DNA: TGTGCCAGCAGCTCCCGGGACAAAGAAGAGACCCAGTACTTC
D: -
J: TRBJ2-5
length: 14
size: -
V: TRBV9

CDR3: CASSLAVRTEHVNEQFF
DNA: TGTGCCAGCAGCTTAGCGGTACGGACAGAGCACGTCAATGAGCAGTTCTTC
D: -
J: TRBJ2-1
length: 17
size: -
V: TRBV7-9

CDR3: CASSLRGSPYNEQFF
DNA: TGTGCCAGCAGTTTACGGGGTAGCCCCTACAATGAGCAGTTCTTC
D: -
J: TRBJ2-1
length: 15
size: -
V: TRBV6-2/TRBV6-3

CDR3: CASSVGRDRHYGYTF
DNA: TGTGCCAGCAGCGTAGGCCGGGACAGGCACTATGGCTACACCTTC
D: TRBD1
J: TRBJ1-2
length: 15
size: few
V: TRBV9

CDR3: CASSLLGVNTEAFF
DNA: TGTGCCAGCAGCCTGTTGGGAGTGAACACTGAAGCTTTCTTT
D: -
J: TRBJ1-1
length: 14
size: -
V: TRBV7-3

CDR3: CASNQGAETEAFF
DNA: TGTGCCAGCAACCAGGGGGCTGAGACTGAAGCTTTCTTT
D: TRBD1
J: TRBJ1-1
length: 13
size: -
V: TRBV25-1

CDR3: CAISESGSESGYTF
DNA: TGTGCCATCAGTGAATCAGGGTCAGAGAGTGGCTACACCTTC
D: -
J: TRBJ1-2
length: 14
size: -
V: TRBV10-3

CDR3: CASSARQGSTSYEQYF
DNA: TGCGCCAGCAGCGCCCGACAGGGATCAACCTCCTACGAGCAGTACTTC
D: TRBD1
J: TRBJ2-7
length: 16
size: -
V: TRBV4-1

CDR3: CAWTHGGGTEAFF
DNA: TGTGCCTGGACCCACGGGGGGGGCACTGAAGCTTTCTTT
D: -
J: TRBJ1-1
length: 13
size: -
V: TRBV30

CDR3: CASSPIDSPGGQPQHF
DNA: TGTGCCAGCAGTCCAATTGACAGCCCGGGTGGTCAGCCCCAGCATTTT
D: -
J: TRBJ1-5
length: 16
size: -
V: TRBV27

CDR3: CASSESTSFSYEQYF
DNA: TGCGCCAGCAGTGAGTCTACGAGTTTCTCCTACGAGCAGTACTTC
D: -
J: TRBJ2-7
length: 15
size: -
V: TRBV10-1

CDR3: CASSNLGTARTEAFF
DNA: TGTGCCAGCAGTAATTTGGGGACAGCGAGGACTGAAGCTTTCTTT
D: TRBD1
J: TRBJ1-1
length: 15
size: -
V: TRBV2

CDR3: CSLATGGHGYTF
DNA: TGCAGCCTTGCGACAGGGGGGCATGGCTACACCTTC
D: TRBD1
J: TRBJ1-2
length: 12
size: -
V: TRBV29-1

CDR3: CASSEASGPNEQFF
DNA: TGTGCCAGCAGTGAAGCGAGCGGGCCCAATGAGCAGTTCTTC
D: -
J: TRBJ2-1
length: 14
size: -
V: TRBV6-1